The source of this T cell receptor beta chain is a study of cytotoxic CD8 clonotypes in ibrutinib-treated CLL. Clones were sequenced by immunoSEQ multiplex PCR, and TCRdb holds only the in-frame ones, with some missing. The table records some 200,000 clones, approximately 72% of them present only once. This CDR3 has 13 amino acids. V lost 6 bases, J lost 3 bases, and 10 bases lay in between. Looked up from germline, CDR1 is LNHDA and CDR2 is SQIVND (reference sequence). This chain links TRBV19 with TRBJ2-3; no firm D call. The specimen was PBMCs, collected after 24 months of ibrutinib treatment. This receptor was identified in a human donor with chronic lymphocytic leukemia. In nucleotides, the CDR3 is TGTGCCAGTAGGAACGAGTTTACAGATACGCAGTATTTT. Amino acids: CASRNEFTDTQYF.